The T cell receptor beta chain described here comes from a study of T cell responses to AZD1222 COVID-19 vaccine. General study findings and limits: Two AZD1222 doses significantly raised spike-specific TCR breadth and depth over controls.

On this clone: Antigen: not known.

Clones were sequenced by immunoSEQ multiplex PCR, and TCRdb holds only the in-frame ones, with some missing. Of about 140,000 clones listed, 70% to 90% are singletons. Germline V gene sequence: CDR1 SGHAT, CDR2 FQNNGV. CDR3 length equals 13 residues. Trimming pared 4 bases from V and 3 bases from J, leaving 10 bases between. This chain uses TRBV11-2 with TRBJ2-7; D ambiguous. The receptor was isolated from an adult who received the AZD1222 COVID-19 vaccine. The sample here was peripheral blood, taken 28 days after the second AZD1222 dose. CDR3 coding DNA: TGTGCCAGCAGCTCACAGTCGGACTACGAGCAGTACTTC. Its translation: CASSSQSDYEQYF.